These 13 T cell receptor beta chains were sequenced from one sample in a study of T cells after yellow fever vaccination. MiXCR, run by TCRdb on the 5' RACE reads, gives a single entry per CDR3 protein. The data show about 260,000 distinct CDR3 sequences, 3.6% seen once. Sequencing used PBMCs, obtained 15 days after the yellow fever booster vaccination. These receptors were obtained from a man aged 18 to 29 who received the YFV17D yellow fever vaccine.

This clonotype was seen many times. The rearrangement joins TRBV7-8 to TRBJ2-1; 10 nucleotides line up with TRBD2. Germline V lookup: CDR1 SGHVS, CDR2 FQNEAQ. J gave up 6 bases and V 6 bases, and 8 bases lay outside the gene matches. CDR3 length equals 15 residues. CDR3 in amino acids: CASRNLAGGFNEQFF. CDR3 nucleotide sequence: TGTGCCAGCAGGAATTTAGCGGGGGGTTTCAATGAGCAGTTCTTC.

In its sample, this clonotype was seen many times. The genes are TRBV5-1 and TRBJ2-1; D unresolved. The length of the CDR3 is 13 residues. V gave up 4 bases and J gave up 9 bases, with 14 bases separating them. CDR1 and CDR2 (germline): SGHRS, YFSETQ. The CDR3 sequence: CASSPGVGGEQFF. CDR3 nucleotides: TGCGCCAGCAGCCCCGGCGTAGGTGGTGAGCAGTTCTTC.

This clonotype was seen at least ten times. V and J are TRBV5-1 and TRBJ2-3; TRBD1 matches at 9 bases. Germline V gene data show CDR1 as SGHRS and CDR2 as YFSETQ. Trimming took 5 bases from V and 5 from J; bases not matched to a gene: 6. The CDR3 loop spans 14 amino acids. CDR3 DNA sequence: TGCGCCAGCAGTAGACAGGGGGATCGAGATACGCAGTATTTT. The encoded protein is CASSRQGDRDTQYF.

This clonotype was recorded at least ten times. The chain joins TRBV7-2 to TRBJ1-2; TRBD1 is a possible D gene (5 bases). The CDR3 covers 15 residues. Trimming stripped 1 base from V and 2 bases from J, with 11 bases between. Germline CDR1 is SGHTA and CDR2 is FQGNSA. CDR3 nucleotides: TGTGCCAGCAGCTTAGGGTGGAGACAGAACTATGGCTACACCTTC. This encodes CASSLGWRQNYGYTF.

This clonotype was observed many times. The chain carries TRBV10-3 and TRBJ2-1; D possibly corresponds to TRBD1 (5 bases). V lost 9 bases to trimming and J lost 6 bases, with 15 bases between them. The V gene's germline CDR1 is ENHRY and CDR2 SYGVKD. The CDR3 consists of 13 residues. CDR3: CAMTSGALNEQFF. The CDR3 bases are TGTGCCATGACCAGTGGGGCCCTCAATGAGCAGTTCTTC.

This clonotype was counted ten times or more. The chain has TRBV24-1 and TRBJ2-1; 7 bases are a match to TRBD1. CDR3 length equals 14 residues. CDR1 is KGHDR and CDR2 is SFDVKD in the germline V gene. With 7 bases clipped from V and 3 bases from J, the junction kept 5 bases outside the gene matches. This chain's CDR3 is CATSGAGGYNEQFF. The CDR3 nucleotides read TGTGCCACCAGCGGGGCAGGGGGCTACAATGAGCAGTTCTTC.

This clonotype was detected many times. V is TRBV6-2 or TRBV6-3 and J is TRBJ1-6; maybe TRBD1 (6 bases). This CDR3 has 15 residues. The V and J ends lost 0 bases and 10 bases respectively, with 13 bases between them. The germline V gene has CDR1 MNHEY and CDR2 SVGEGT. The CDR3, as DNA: TGTGCCAGCAGTTACTCGATAGCAGGGGACTCACCCCTCCACTTT. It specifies CASSYSIAGDSPLHF.

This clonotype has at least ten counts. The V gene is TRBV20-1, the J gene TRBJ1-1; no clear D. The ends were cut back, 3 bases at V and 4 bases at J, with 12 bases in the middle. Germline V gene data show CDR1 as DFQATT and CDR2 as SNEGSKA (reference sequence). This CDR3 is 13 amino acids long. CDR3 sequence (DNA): TGCAGTGCTAGTAAGGGTTGGGGCACTGAAGCTTTCTTT. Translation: CSASKGWGTEAFF.

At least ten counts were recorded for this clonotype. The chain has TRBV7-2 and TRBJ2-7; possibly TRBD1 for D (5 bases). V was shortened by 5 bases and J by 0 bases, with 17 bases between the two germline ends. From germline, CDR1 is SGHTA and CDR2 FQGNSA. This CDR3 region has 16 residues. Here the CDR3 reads CASSQIPGLSSYEQYF. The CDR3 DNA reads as TGTGCCAGCAGCCAGATCCCAGGGCTAAGCTCCTACGAGCAGTACTTC. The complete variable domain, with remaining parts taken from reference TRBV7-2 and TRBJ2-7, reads GAGVSQSPSNKVTEKGKDVELRCDPISGHTALYWYRQSLGQGLEFLIYFQGNSAPDKSGLPSDRFSAERTGGSVSTLTIQRTQQEDSAVYLCASSQIPGLSSYEQYFGPGTRLTVT.

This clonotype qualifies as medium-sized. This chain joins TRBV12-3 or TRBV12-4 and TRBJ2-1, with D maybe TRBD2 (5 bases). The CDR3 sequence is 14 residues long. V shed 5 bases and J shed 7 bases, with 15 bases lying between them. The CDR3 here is CASSTQGPGNEQFF. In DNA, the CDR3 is TGTGCCAGCAGTACGCAAGGCCCGGGGAATGAGCAGTTCTTC.

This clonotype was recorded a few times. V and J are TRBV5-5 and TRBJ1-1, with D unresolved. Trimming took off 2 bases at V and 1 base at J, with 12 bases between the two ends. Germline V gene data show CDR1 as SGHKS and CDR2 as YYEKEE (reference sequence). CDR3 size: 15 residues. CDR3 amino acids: CASSFLLDGNTEAFF. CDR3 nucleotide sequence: TGTGCCAGCAGCTTCCTTCTGGACGGGAACACTGAAGCTTTCTTT.

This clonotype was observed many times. The CDR3 loop is CSMDSGGSGANVLTF. DNA for the CDR3: TGCAGCATGGATTCTGGGGGGTCTGGGGCCAACGTCCTGACTTTC. The chain combines TRBV20-1 with TRBJ2-6, with D perhaps matching TRBD2 (6 bases). The germline gives CDR1 DFQATT, CDR2 SNEGSKA (reference sequence). The CDR3 is 15 amino acids.

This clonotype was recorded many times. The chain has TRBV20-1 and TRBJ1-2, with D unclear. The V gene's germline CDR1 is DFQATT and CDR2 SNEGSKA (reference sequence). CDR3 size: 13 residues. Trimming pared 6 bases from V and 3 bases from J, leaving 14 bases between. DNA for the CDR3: TGCAGTGCCCTCCCGCGAGTGCACTATGGCTACACCTTC. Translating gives CSALPRVHYGYTF.